The 31 T cell receptor beta chains reported below all come from one sample, sequenced in a study of breast tumors, draining lymph nodes, adjacent tissues. Axillary draining lymph nodes of breast cancer patients supplied the node samples. Using its own MiXCR run on the multiplex PCR reads, TCRdb lists one record per CDR3 protein. This table has about 130,000 distinct CDR3 sequences, about 20% appearing once. Source material: axillary lymph node tissue. These receptors were obtained from a female donor with breast cancer. Some clones in this sample may be carry-over from other donors' samples.

As to this clonotype: A single base separates this from a much larger clone, so it may be a read error. The rearrangement joins TRBV3-1 to TRBJ2-7; possibly TRBD2 for D (5 bases). Germline CDR1 and CDR2: LGHDT and YNNKEL (reference sequence). Trimming removed 1 base at V and 3 bases at J, with 10 bases between. CDR3 length equals 14 residues. CDR3 sequence: CASSQGELDYEQYF. In DNA form, the CDR3 reads TGTGCCAGCAGCCAAGGGGAGTTAGACTACGAGCAGTACTTC.

In its sample, this clonotype was seen once. A much larger clone differs from this one at a single base, so this may be a read error. CDR3 DNA: TGCGCCAGCGGGGGTATGGCGAACACCGGGGAGCCGTTTTTT. Its translation: CASGGMANTGEPFF. The chain carries TRBV5-1 and TRBJ2-2; possibly TRBD1 or TRBD2 for D (5 bases each). The V gene's germline CDR1 is SGHRS and CDR2 YFSETQ. The CDR3 has 14 amino acids.

The gene calls are TRBV28 and TRBJ2-2; D gene ambiguous. Germline V CDR1 and CDR2: MDHEN, SYDVKM. The germline V and J ends were trimmed by 7 bases and 5 bases, with 11 bases remaining between them. The CDR3 is 13 amino acids. CDR3 DNA sequence: TGTGCCAGCAAGGTAGCTGGTACCGGGGAGCTGTTTTTT. Encoded protein: CASKVAGTGELFF.

This clonotype has ten or more counts. The chain recombines TRBV6-6 with TRBJ1-4; maybe TRBD1 (5 bases). This CDR3 has 13 residues. Trimming took off 2 bases at V and 8 bases at J, with 9 bases between the two ends. Germline values: CDR1 MNHNY, CDR2 SVGAGI (reference sequence). The CDR3 coding sequence is TGTGCCAGCAGTTACCCTGGGGGGGAAAAACTGTTTTTT. Protein sequence: CASSYPGGEKLFF.

This clonotype was seen a handful of times. A much larger clone lies one base from this, so it may be a read error. This chain connects TRBV5-6 to TRBJ2-7, with 9 bases fitting TRBD1. Germline assignment: CDR1 SGHDT and CDR2 YYEEEE. The trim removed 7 bases at V and 1 base at J, leaving 9 bases unmatched. The CDR3 length is 15 residues. In DNA form, the CDR3 reads TGTGCCAGCGGCCCAACGGGACAGGGTTCCTACGAGCAGTACTTC. Translation: CASGPTGQGSYEQYF.

The chain has TRBV11-2 and TRBJ2-2, with 8 bases aligning to TRBD1. CDR3 size: 15 residues. The germline gives CDR1 SGHAT, CDR2 FQNNGV. J gave up 3 bases and V 3 bases, and 3 bases lay outside the gene matches. The CDR3 region has the DNA TGTGCCAGCAGCTTTCCGGACAGGGACACCGGGGAGCTGTTTTTT. It codes for CASSFPDRDTGELFF.

This clonotype was seen at least ten times. The CDR3 here is CASSEYHGYHGGNRGACYEQYF. As DNA, the CDR3 is TGTGCCAGCAGTGAATACCATGGGTACCATGGGGGAAACAGGGGGGCCTGCTACGAGCAGTACTTC. V and J are TRBV25-1 and TRBJ2-7; 8 bases agree with TRBD1. The CDR3 contains 22 residues. Trimming took 0 bases from V and 3 from J; bases not matched to a gene: 25. In germline, CDR1 is MGHDK, CDR2 SYGVNS.

V usage is TRBV27 and J usage is TRBJ1-2; 8 bases are a match to TRBD1. Looked up from germline, CDR1 is MNHEY and CDR2 is SMNVEV (reference sequence). The CDR3 extends over 16 amino acids. With 2 bases clipped from V and 2 bases from J, the junction kept 7 bases outside the gene matches. The DNA of the CDR3 is TGTGCCAGCAGTTTAGGCAGGGGGCGAACCAACTATGGCTACACCTTC. Its translation: CASSLGRGRTNYGYTF.

In this sample, this clonotype turned up many times. The chain combines TRBV4-1 with TRBJ2-1; possible D gene TRBD2, 6 bases. V was clipped by 1 base and J by 6 bases, with 19 bases between them. This CDR3 spans 17 amino acids. Germline V gene lookup returns CDR1 MGHRA and CDR2 YSYEKL. The CDR3 reads CASSQVAGLALGNEQFF. The CDR3, as DNA: TGCGCCAGCAGCCAAGTTGCGGGGCTGGCCCTTGGCAATGAGCAGTTCTTC.

This clonotype was observed many times. The genes are TRBV7-3 and TRBJ2-3; possible D gene TRBD1, 6 bases. The CDR3 has 13 residues. Deletions cut 5 bases from V and 5 bases from J, with 11 bases between. CDR1 is SGHTA, CDR2 FQGTGA, per germline. The CDR3 reads CASSPGTKDTQYF. In DNA form, the CDR3 reads TGTGCCAGCAGCCCCGGGACAAAAGATACGCAGTATTTT.

In this sample, this clonotype turned up many times. The chain carries TRBV13 and TRBJ2-1; 10 bases are a match to TRBD1. This CDR3 comprises 16 residues. Germline assignment: CDR1 PRHDT and CDR2 FYEKMQ (reference sequence). The J segment lost 6 bases and the V segment lost 4 bases, leaving 9 bases of the junction unmatched. The CDR3 DNA reads TGTGCCAGCAGCTCTCCAGGGGACAGGGGAGGCAATGAGCAGTTCTTC. It is translated as CASSSPGDRGGNEQFF.

This clonotype came up many times. The chain recombines TRBV11-2 with TRBJ1-2; possible D gene TRBD1, 5 bases. This CDR3 comprises 12 residues. V was shortened by 5 bases and J by 6 bases, with 10 bases between the two germline ends. Germline V lookup: CDR1 SGHAT, CDR2 FQNNGV. CDR3 bases: TGTGCCAGCAGCCACGGGGGGGATGGCTACACCTTC. Translated, it gives CASSHGGDGYTF.

This clonotype was counted ten times or more. V gene TRBV10-3 combines with J gene TRBJ2-5; D is possibly TRBD1 or TRBD2 (5 bases each). V gave up 2 bases and J gave up 5 bases, with 9 bases separating them. CDR1 is ENHRY, CDR2 SYGVKD, per germline. The CDR3 loop spans 13 amino acids. Here the CDR3 reads CAISEGGMETQYF. CDR3 coding DNA: TGTGCCATCAGTGAGGGGGGTATGGAGACCCAGTACTTC.

Many counts were recorded for this clonotype. This CDR3 is CASSLDLGTGTDYEQYF. In nucleotides, the CDR3 is TGCGCCAGCAGCTTGGATCTAGGGACCGGGACAGACTACGAGCAGTACTTC. This chain uses TRBV5-1 with TRBJ2-7, with 7 bases matching TRBD1. CDR1 and CDR2 (germline): SGHRS, YFSETQ. This CDR3 has 17 amino acids. The trim removed 0 bases at V and 3 bases at J, leaving 12 bases unmatched. Full variable domain (outside the CDR3, taken from reference TRBV5-1 and TRBJ2-7): KAGVTQTPRYLIKTRGQQVTLSCSPISGHRSVSWYQQTPGQGLQFLFEYFSETQRNKGNFPGRFSGRQFSNSRSEMNVSTLELGDSALYLCASSLDLGTGTDYEQYFGPGTRLTVT.

This clonotype was recorded many times. This chain links TRBV20-1 with TRBJ1-2; D remains ambiguous. Trimming stripped 0 bases from V and 5 bases from J, with 13 bases between. Per the germline V gene, CDR1 is DFQATT and CDR2 is SNEGSKA (reference sequence). CDR3 size: 14 residues. CDR3: CSARDAGWDYGYTF. The CDR3 DNA is TGCAGTGCTAGAGATGCGGGATGGGATTATGGCTACACCTTC.

This clonotype was seen once. This may arise from a read error, as a much more abundant clone is one base away. This likely comes from a read error, as the CDR3 has no conserved phenylalanine or tryptophan at its end. The chain is built from TRBV10-3 and TRBJ1-4; weak D call: TRBD1 (6 bases). The CDR3 consists of 12 residues. V lost 8 bases to trimming and J lost 8 bases, with 12 bases between them. Germline-derived CDR1 and CDR2 are ENHRY and SYGVKD. CDR3: CAISKGGEKLFL. CDR3 bases: TGTGCCATCTCCAAGGGGGGCGAAAAACTGTTTCTT.

This clonotype was detected many times. The chain uses TRBV13 and TRBJ1-3, with D maybe TRBD1 (5 bases). The CDR3 consists of 15 residues. Germline CDR1 is PRHDT and CDR2 is FYEKMQ (reference sequence). Trimming stripped 2 bases from V and 8 bases from J, with 16 bases between. The CDR3 is CASSLPQQADDTIYF. The CDR3 DNA follows: TGTGCCAGCAGCTTACCCCAACAGGCCGACGACACCATATATTTT. Based on the CDR3 plus reference TRBV13 and TRBJ1-3, the full variable domain is AAGVIQSPRHLIKEKRETATLKCYPIPRHDTVYWYQQGPGQDPQFLISFYEKMQSDKGSIPDRFSAQQFSDYHSELNMSSLELGDSALYFCASSLPQQADDTIYFGEGSWLTVV.

This clonotype has a handful of counts. The J gene is TRBJ1-5, the V gene TRBV6-1; a weak D match, TRBD1 (6 bases). Between the trimmed V and J ends, which lost 2 bases and 6 bases, there was a span of 8 bases. The CDR3 covers 13 residues. CDR1 and CDR2 from the germline V gene are MNHNS and SASEGT. The CDR3 spells CASSERGFQPQHF. CDR3 bases: TGTGCCAGCAGTGAAAGGGGGTTTCAGCCCCAGCATTTT.

This clonotype showed up many times. The rearrangement joins TRBV2 to TRBJ2-7, with 9 bases aligning to TRBD1. CDR1 and CDR2 from the germline V gene are SNHLY and FYNNEI. J gave up 5 bases and V 8 bases, and 7 bases lay outside the gene matches. The CDR3 sequence is 13 residues long. In DNA form, the CDR3 reads TGTGCCAGCGCGAGGGACAGGGACAACGAGCAGTACTTC. It yields the protein CASARDRDNEQYF.

This clonotype has at least ten counts. CDR3 coding DNA: TGTGCCAGCAATGTACTGGGGACAGATACGCAGTATTTT. Protein: CASNVLGTDTQYF. V usage is TRBV6-2 or TRBV6-3 and J usage is TRBJ2-3, with D hard to call. Germline V gene sequence: CDR1 MNHEY, CDR2 SVGEGT. The CDR3 extends over 13 amino acids. V was cut by 7 bases and J by 3 bases, with 11 bases left in between.

Of note for this clonotype: This may be a read error, as it is one base from a much larger clone. The chain is built from TRBV28 and TRBJ2-7; 9 bases agree with TRBD1. Per germline, CDR1 MDHEN and CDR2 SYDVKM. The V segment lost 5 bases and the J segment 1 base; nucleotides outside the gene matches: 3. The CDR3 consists of 14 residues. As DNA, the CDR3 is TGTGCCAGCAGTACAGGGGGCATTTCCTACGAGCAGTACTTC. Translating it yields CASSTGGISYEQYF.

A word on this clonotype: The junction and the germline gene differ at one end; a read error may be behind it. V gene TRBV14 combines with J gene TRBJ1-2; the match to TRBD1 covers 7 bases. CDR1 SGHDN and CDR2 FVKESK come from the germline V gene. This CDR3 spans 16 amino acids. The CDR3 nucleotides are TGTGCCAGCAGCCGACTCGGGACAGTTGATGGCTATAGCTACACCTTC. This encodes CASSRLGTVDGYSYTF. Filled out from reference TRBV14 and TRBJ1-2, the complete variable domain reads EAGVTQFPSHSVIEKGQTVTLRCDPISGHDNLYWYRRVMGKEIKFLLHFVKESKQDESGMPNNRFLAERTGGTYSTLKVQPAELEDSGVYFCASSRLGTVDGYSYTFGSGTRLTVV.

Notes on this clonotype: A much larger clone sits a single nucleotide away, making a read error possible. This sequence joins TRBV18 and TRBJ2-7, with TRBD2 matching 11 bases. The J call may be faulty, since TRBJ2-1 better matches the DNA end. Per germline, CDR1 KGHSH and CDR2 LQKENI. This CDR3 spans 15 amino acids. DNA of the CDR3: TGTGCCAGCTCACGCGGGACTAGCGGACCCTACGAGCAGTTCTTC. It encodes CASSRGTSGPYEQFF.

For this clonotype: A single base separates this from a much larger clone, so it may be a read error. The chain carries TRBV7-9 and TRBJ2-2; 10 nucleotides match TRBD2. CDR1 is SEHNR, CDR2 FQNEAQ, per germline (reference sequence). V shed 3 bases, J shed 2 bases, and the junction held 6 bases outside the gene matches. The CDR3 is made up of 17 amino acids. The CDR3 is CASSFTRTSGNTGELFF. CDR3 nucleotide sequence: TGTGCCAGCAGCTTCACCAGGACTAGCGGAAACACCGGGGAGCTGTTTTTT.

A remark on this clonotype: Mismatch with germline at one junction end may stem from a read error. The rearrangement links TRBV20-1 to TRBJ2-3; D is perhaps TRBD1 or TRBD2 (5 bases each). From germline, CDR1 is DFQATT and CDR2 SNEGSKA (reference sequence). The CDR3 has 13 amino acids. DNA for the CDR3: TGCAGTGCTACTCCGTCTAGCACAGGTACGCAGTATTTT. This encodes CSATPSSTGTQYF.

The gene calls are TRBV5-4 and TRBJ2-1; 14 positions agree with TRBD2. Trimming cost V 0 bases and J 6 bases; bases outside gene matches: 8. This CDR3 has 18 amino acids. From germline, CDR1 is SGHNT and CDR2 YYREEE (reference sequence). The CDR3 spells CASSLDLGGTSGSNEQFF. CDR3 sequence (DNA): TGTGCCAGCAGCTTGGACTTAGGGGGGACTAGCGGGAGCAATGAGCAGTTCTTC.

Of note for this clonotype: This clone may be a read error of a much larger clone one base away. The V and J genes are TRBV27 and TRBJ2-7; 7 bases align to TRBD1. The CDR3 totals 13 residues. Germline V lookup: CDR1 MNHEY, CDR2 SMNVEV (reference sequence). V lost 4 bases and J lost 9; bases outside the gene matches: 9. This CDR3 reads CASSSDRLNGQYF. CDR3 sequence (DNA): TGTGCCAGCAGTTCGGACAGGCTCAACGGGCAGTACTTC.

This clonotype was seen many times. The gene calls are TRBV11-2 and TRBJ2-7; 11 nucleotides agree with TRBD1. Trimming at V came to 1 base and at J to 3 bases, leaving 8 bases not matched to a gene. This CDR3 spans 17 amino acids. Looked up from germline, CDR1 is SGHAT and CDR2 is FQNNGV. The CDR3 spells CASSLGGRGTGGYEQYF. The CDR3 nucleotides are TGTGCCAGCAGCTTAGGGGGCCGAGGGACAGGGGGCTACGAGCAGTACTTC.

To note about this clonotype: A read error may be the cause here, since a much bigger clone is one base away. The V and J genes are TRBV7-9 and TRBJ1-2, with D perhaps TRBD1 (5 bases). The germline CDR1 and CDR2 sequences are SEHNR and FQNEAQ (reference sequence). Trimming pared 10 bases from V and 7 bases from J, leaving 22 bases between. The CDR3 totals 14 residues. The CDR3 region is CATGPSGRDGGYTF. CDR3 coding DNA: TGTGCCACCGGACCCTCGGGGAGGGACGGTGGCTACACCTTC.

In this sample, this clonotype turned up many times. V usage is TRBV20-1 and J usage is TRBJ2-1; 7 bases map to TRBD1. This CDR3 is 10 amino acids long. In germline, CDR1 is DFQATT, CDR2 SNEGSKA (reference sequence). In DNA form, the CDR3 reads TGCAGACCCAGGGGGAATGAGCAGTTCTTC. As protein: CRPRGNEQFF.

Of note for this clonotype: A read error is possible here, since a much larger clone lies one base away. Since the CDR3 does not end with the conserved phenylalanine or tryptophan, this likely comes from a read error. V gene TRBV12-5 combines with J gene TRBJ1-2; D may be TRBD1 (5 bases). The CDR3 extends over 14 amino acids. CDR1 LGHNT and CDR2 FRNRAP come from the germline V gene. V was shortened by 1 base and J by 7 bases, with 13 bases between the two germline ends. The CDR3 here is CASGLAGARGGYTS. The CDR3 DNA sequence: TGTGCTAGTGGTTTGGCCGGGGCGCGGGGTGGCTACACCTCC.